The 9 T cell receptor beta chains below come from one sample, sequenced in a study of cytomegalovirus exposure and HLA in healthy donors. Vbeta (60) and Jbeta (13) primers were used in the PCR. Clones were sequenced by immunoSEQ multiplex PCR, and TCRdb holds only the in-frame ones, with some missing. Of around 120,000 clones listed, more than 60% are singletons. Sequences were obtained from PBMCs. The receptor source for this set is a man aged 25-45 years in good health and CMV-seronegative.

The chain recombines TRBV7-2 with TRBJ1-3, with 7 bases that match TRBD1. Trimming removed 5 bases from V and 4 bases from J; junction bases left unmatched: 8. Germline V gene sequence: CDR1 SGHTA, CDR2 FQGNSA. This CDR3 is built from 15 residues. This CDR3 reads CASSRDRAEGNTIYF. The DNA for the CDR3 is TGTGCCAGCAGCCGTGACAGGGCGGAGGGAAACACCATATATTTT. Based on the CDR3 plus reference TRBV7-2 and TRBJ1-3, the full variable domain is GAGVSQSPSNKVTEKGKDVELRCDPISGHTALYWYRQSLGQGLEFLIYFQGNSAPDKSGLPSDRFSAERTGGSVSTLTIQRTQQEDSAVYLCASSRDRAEGNTIYFGEGSWLTVV.

The sample holds one count of this clone. CDR3 DNA: TGTGCCAGCAGCCCCACAGGGGGCCCCGTTGCAACTAATGAAAAACTGTTTTTT. It is translated as CASSPTGGPVATNEKLFF. V usage is TRBV4-2 and J usage is TRBJ1-4; 9 bases align to TRBD1. The germline V gene has CDR1 LGHNA and CDR2 YNFKEQ. CDR3 size: 18 residues. V shed 4 bases, J shed 0 bases, and the junction held 9 bases outside the gene matches.

This clone appeared once. The rearrangement joins TRBV7-2 to TRBJ2-7; 13 bases fit TRBD2. The CDR3 extends over 16 amino acids. Losses at the gene ends were 6 bases for V and 1 base for J; bases not matched to a gene: 6. Germline-derived CDR1 and CDR2 are SGHTA and FQGNSA. CDR3 in amino acids: CASRRTSGGESYEQYF. The CDR3 nucleotides are TGTGCCAGCAGGAGAACTAGCGGGGGGGAATCCTACGAGCAGTACTTC. Combining the CDR3 with reference TRBV7-2 and TRBJ2-7 gives the whole variable domain GAGVSQSPSNKVTEKGKDVELRCDPISGHTALYWYRQSLGQGLEFLIYFQGNSAPDKSGLPSDRFSAERTGGSVSTLTIQRTQQEDSAVYLCASRRTSGGESYEQYFGPGTRLTVT.

The chain uses TRBV6-5 and TRBJ1-5; the D is unclear. The germline V gene has CDR1 MNHEY and CDR2 SVGAGI. CDR3 length: 15 residues. V was trimmed by 1 base and J by 0 bases, leaving 7 bases between them. The chain's CDR3 is CASSYLRNSNQPQHF. CDR3 DNA: TGTGCCAGCAGTTACTTGCGGAATAGCAATCAGCCCCAGCATTTT.

The chain employs TRBV6-5 and TRBJ2-7; D perhaps matches TRBD1 (7 bases). The CDR3 is made up of 14 amino acids. The V end was cut by 5 bases, the J end by 3 bases, with 14 bases between. Germline V lookup: CDR1 MNHEY, CDR2 SVGAGI. The CDR3 spells CASSNQGGVYEQYF. CDR3 bases: TGTGCCAGCAGTAACCAGGGGGGCGTCTACGAGCAGTACTTC.

Comment on this clone: Compared with germline, one end of the junction differs, possibly owing to a read error. This chain uses TRBV15 with TRBJ1-2; no reliable D call. Per the germline V gene, CDR1 is LNHNV and CDR2 is YYDKDF (reference sequence). This CDR3 has 13 residues. DNA for the CDR3: TGTGCCACCAGCCGAGAAGGGCGGGGTGGCTACACCTTC. Its translation: CATSREGRGGYTF.

This clone was seen only once. J is TRBJ2-7 and V is TRBV11-2; TRBD1 aligns across 9 bases. Looked up from germline, CDR1 is SGHAT and CDR2 is FQNNGV. The CDR3 runs 15 residues. Losses at the gene ends were 5 bases for V and 2 bases for J; bases not matched to a gene: 7. CDR3: CASSPRTGVTYEQYF. In DNA form, the CDR3 reads TGTGCCAGCAGCCCCAGGACAGGGGTCACCTACGAGCAGTACTTC.

This clone has a single count. The chain couples TRBV7-2 to TRBJ2-7; 8 nucleotides agree with TRBD1. The germline gives CDR1 SGHTA, CDR2 FQGNSA. This CDR3 is built from 15 residues. J lost 4 bases, V lost 6 bases, and 11 bases had no gene match. The CDR3 sequence is CASSYTGTGPYEQYF. CDR3 DNA sequence: TGTGCCAGCAGTTACACCGGGACAGGACCTTACGAGCAGTACTTC.

The CDR3 is CASSLAIGDNSPLHF. The CDR3 DNA is TGCGCCAGCAGCTTGGCCATAGGAGATAATTCACCCCTCCACTTT. V is TRBV5-1 and J is TRBJ1-6, with unresolved D. The CDR3 sequence is 15 residues long. Germline-derived CDR1 and CDR2 are SGHRS and YFSETQ. V gave up 0 bases and J gave up 5 bases, with 9 bases separating them.